Below, 26 T cell receptor beta chains from the same sample are listed, as sequenced in a study of identical twins. TCRdb processed the 5' RACE reads anew with MiXCR; each CDR3 protein has one entry. The table records about 720,000 distinct CDR3 sequences, about 20% of them present only once. These data also featured in a second study, about T cells expressing NK-cell markers.

Sequencing was done on a sample of PBMCs. These receptors all come from a woman between 18 and 30 years old in good health.

This clonotype has only a few counts. One end of the junction varies from germline; a read error may be responsible. This chain connects TRBV6-1 to TRBJ2-7; TRBD1 matches 10 bases. The CDR3 is 15 amino acids. Germline V gene sequence: CDR1 MNHNS, CDR2 SASEGT. The CDR3 sequence: CASSPTGGRTYGQYF. The CDR3 nucleotides are TGTGCCAGCAGTCCGACAGGGGGCCGCACCTACGGGCAGTACTTC.

The gene calls are TRBV5-1 and TRBJ2-5; 8 bases fit TRBD1. Germline loops: CDR1 SGHRS, CDR2 YFSETQ. The CDR3 is made up of 15 amino acids. Trimming removed 3 bases from V and 2 bases from J; junction bases left unmatched: 6. The CDR3 loop reads CASSSDRGTQETQYF. CDR3 nucleotides: TGCGCCAGCAGCTCCGACAGGGGTACGCAAGAGACCCAGTACTTC. Full variable domain (outside the CDR3, taken from reference TRBV5-1 and TRBJ2-5): KAGVTQTPRYLIKTRGQQVTLSCSPISGHRSVSWYQQTPGQGLQFLFEYFSETQRNKGNFPGRFSGRQFSNSRSEMNVSTLELGDSALYLCASSSDRGTQETQYFGPGTRLLVL.

The chain employs TRBV14 and TRBJ1-2, with TRBD1 as a possible D gene (5 bases). V was pared by 4 bases and J by 4 bases, with 13 bases between. The CDR3 is 14 amino acids. Germline V CDR1 and CDR2: SGHDN, FVKESK. CDR3 DNA sequence: TGTGCCAGCAGCCCAGTGGGGCCCTTCTATGGCTACACCTTC. Residues: CASSPVGPFYGYTF.

This clonotype was found a few times. The chain uses TRBV6-4 and TRBJ2-3; the match to TRBD2 covers 7 bases. There are 15 residues in the CDR3. Trimming cost V 3 bases and J 1 base; bases outside gene matches: 4. Germline-derived CDR1 and CDR2 are MRHNA and SNTAGT. The DNA of the CDR3 is TGTGCCAGCAGTGAACAGCGGGGTGGCACAGATACGCAGTATTTT. Protein sequence: CASSEQRGGTDTQYF.

The V gene is TRBV20-1, the J gene TRBJ1-2, with TRBD1 matching over 7 bases. CDR3 length: 16 residues. Germline CDR1 is DFQATT and CDR2 is SNEGSKA (reference sequence). Germline trimming cut 0 bases from V and 4 bases from J; bases unmatched to any gene: 11. The CDR3 here is CSARDNRQGGVYGYTF. The CDR3 nucleotides read TGCAGTGCTAGAGATAATAGGCAGGGGGGGGTCTATGGCTACACCTTC.

This chain joins TRBV5-1 and TRBJ2-5; D might be TRBD2 (6 bases). The CDR3 consists of 14 residues. Germline CDR1 SGHRS, CDR2 YFSETQ. V lost 3 bases to trimming and J lost 5 bases, with 14 bases between them. In nucleotides, the CDR3 is TGCGCCAGCAGCTACGAGGGAGGAAGGGAGACCCAGTACTTC. As protein: CASSYEGGRETQYF. The full variable domain, in which reference TRBV5-1 and TRBJ2-5 provide the parts outside the CDR3, is KAGVTQTPRYLIKTRGQQVTLSCSPISGHRSVSWYQQTPGQGLQFLFEYFSETQRNKGNFPGRFSGRQFSNSRSEMNVSTLELGDSALYLCASSYEGGRETQYFGPGTRLLVL.

This chain joins TRBV29-1 and TRBJ1-4; TRBD1 matches 10 bases. The junction had 7 bases not matched to a gene; V was cut back by 5 bases and J by 16 bases. CDR1 and CDR2 (germline): SQVTM, ANQGSEA. This CDR3 comprises 11 residues. CDR3 sequence: CSVRQGAAKFF. CDR3 in DNA: TGCAGCGTTCGACAGGGGGCCGCCAAGTTTTTT.

This clonotype was detected a few times. The chain uses TRBV11-3 and TRBJ2-1, with D perhaps matching TRBD2 (5 bases). V was cut by 5 bases and J by 10 bases, with 12 bases left in between. The CDR3 totals 12 residues. CDR1 is SGHNT and CDR2 is YENEEA in the germline V gene. DNA of the CDR3: TGTGCCAGCAGCCTAGGGAGTTGGGAGCAGTTCTTC. This codes for CASSLGSWEQFF. The complete variable domain, with remaining parts taken from reference TRBV11-3 and TRBJ2-1, reads EAGVVQSPRYKIIEKKQPVAFWCNPISGHNTLYWYLQNLGQGPELLIRYENEEAVDDSQLPKDRFSAERLKGVDSTLKIQPAELGDSAVYLCASSLGSWEQFFGPGTRLTVL.

Only a few counts were recorded for this clonotype. The genes are TRBV15 and TRBJ2-7; D not certain. This CDR3 is 15 amino acids long. V lost 0 bases, J lost 1 base, and 10 bases lay in between. The germline gives CDR1 LNHNV, CDR2 YYDKDF (reference sequence). The CDR3 spells CATSRDVAVSYEQYF. DNA for the CDR3: TGTGCCACCAGCAGAGATGTGGCGGTTTCCTACGAGCAGTACTTC.

In its sample, this clonotype was seen a few times. The chain carries TRBV9 and TRBJ1-1, with a tentative D call TRBD1 (5 bases). Germline-derived CDR1 and CDR2 are SGDLS and YYNGEE. The ends were cut back, 4 bases at V and 6 bases at J, with 16 bases in the middle. The CDR3 contains 14 residues. The CDR3 DNA sequence: TGTGCCAGCAGCCCAGAGGGCAGGGCGGCTGAAGCTTTCTTT. This translates into CASSPEGRAAEAFF.

The J gene is TRBJ2-5, the V gene TRBV5-1, with TRBD1 matching over 7 bases. The CDR3 totals 16 residues. With 6 bases clipped from V and 4 bases from J, the junction kept 15 bases outside the gene matches. Germline CDR1 and CDR2: SGHRS and YFSETQ. The CDR3 protein is CASTLTVEGAGETQYF. The CDR3 DNA sequence: TGCGCCAGCACCCTCACCGTAGAGGGGGCGGGAGAGACCCAGTACTTC.

Many counts were recorded for this clonotype. The gene calls are TRBV10-3 and TRBJ2-1; D gene unclear. Germline CDR1 ENHRY, CDR2 SYGVKD. This CDR3 is built from 11 residues. V lost 4 bases and J lost 6, with 4 bases in between. CDR3 region: CAISVGNEQFF. Written as DNA, the CDR3 is TGTGCCATCAGTGTTGGCAATGAGCAGTTCTTC.

This clonotype came up a few times. The chain carries TRBV20-1 and TRBJ2-1; TRBD2 matches 10 bases. The CDR3 totals 13 residues. V was clipped by 4 bases and J by 5 bases; unmatched bases: 2. The germline gives CDR1 DFQATT, CDR2 SNEGSKA (reference sequence). The CDR3 sequence is CSAKAGGNNEQFF. CDR3 nucleotide sequence: TGCAGTGCTAAAGCGGGGGGGAACAATGAGCAGTTCTTC.

This chain joins TRBV10-3 and TRBJ1-2; no clear D gene. V lost 6 bases and J lost 0, with 14 bases in between. CDR3 size: 15 residues. Germline V gene lookup returns CDR1 ENHRY and CDR2 SYGVKD. This chain's CDR3 is CAIRLSGASNYGYTF. CDR3 nucleotides: TGTGCCATCAGACTTTCCGGAGCCTCTAACTATGGCTACACCTTC.

This clonotype was observed at least ten times. An end of the junction differs from the germline gene, which may be a read error. This chain connects TRBV5-1 to TRBJ2-3; D is unresolved. CDR1 is SGHRS and CDR2 is YFSETQ in the germline V gene. This CDR3 contains 12 residues. Here the CDR3 reads CASSLNTDTQYF. The CDR3 nucleotides read TGTGCCAGCAGTTTAAACACAGATACGCAGTATTTT.

This clonotype was picked up a small number of times. This rearrangement joins TRBV12-3 or TRBV12-4 to TRBJ2-1; D ambiguous. V lost 6 bases to trimming and J lost 12 bases, with 15 bases between them. The CDR3 is 12 residues long. In DNA, the CDR3 is TGTGCCAGCAGCTCGTCCGGGCGCTTGCAGTTCTTC. It yields the protein CASSSSGRLQFF.

This clonotype was recorded at least ten times. The gene calls are TRBV12-3 or TRBV12-4 and TRBJ2-5; 7 bases line up with TRBD1. The CDR3 is made up of 15 amino acids. J was trimmed by 4 bases and V by 6 bases; bases with no gene match: 11. For the CDR3, the DNA is TGTGCCAGCAGCTCGTACAGGGGTTCGAGAGAGACCCAGTACTTC. Translated: CASSSYRGSRETQYF.

In its sample, this clonotype was seen once. V and J are TRBV7-2 and TRBJ2-5, with D uncertain. The germline gives CDR1 SGHTA, CDR2 FQGNSA. V gave up 1 base and J gave up 3 bases, with 12 bases separating them. The CDR3 covers 15 residues. The CDR3 loop is CASSLEVAYKETQYF. DNA of the CDR3: TGTGCCAGCAGCTTAGAGGTTGCCTATAAAGAGACCCAGTACTTC. Based on the CDR3 plus reference TRBV7-2 and TRBJ2-5, the full variable domain is GAGVSQSPSNKVTEKGKDVELRCDPISGHTALYWYRQSLGQGLEFLIYFQGNSAPDKSGLPSDRFSAERTGGSVSTLTIQRTQQEDSAVYLCASSLEVAYKETQYFGPGTRLLVL.

The chain links TRBV5-1 to TRBJ2-3, with D possibly being TRBD2 (6 bases). V was trimmed by 0 bases and J by 1 base, leaving 18 bases between them. Germline CDR1 is SGHRS and CDR2 is YFSETQ. The CDR3 extends over 18 amino acids. The CDR3 loop is CASSLGSATGLRTDTQYF. The CDR3 nucleotides read TGCGCCAGCAGCTTGGGATCGGCCACGGGACTGCGCACAGATACGCAGTATTTT.

The CDR3 coding sequence is TGCGCCAGCAGTGAGGCGGGACTAGCGGGAGGGCCCGGTTACTACGAGCAGTACTTC. Translation: CASSEAGLAGGPGYYEQYF. The chain has TRBV10-1 and TRBJ2-7, with 16 nucleotides matching TRBD2. J lost 3 bases, V lost 2 bases, and 10 bases had no gene match. CDR3 length: 19 amino acids. CDR1 is WNHNN, CDR2 SYGVQD, per germline (reference sequence).

This clonotype appeared a few times. The rearrangement uses TRBV20-1 and TRBJ1-5; the D is unclear. V was pared by 2 bases and J by 4 bases, with 12 bases between. CDR3 length equals 14 residues. The germline CDR1 and CDR2 sequences are DFQATT and SNEGSKA (reference sequence). The CDR3 sequence is CSARSGRNNQPQHF. In DNA, the CDR3 is TGCAGTGCTAGATCCGGGAGAAATAATCAGCCCCAGCATTTT.

In its sample, this clonotype was seen a few times. The gene calls are TRBV9 and TRBJ2-7, with a weak D call TRBD1 (6 bases). V lost 0 bases to trimming and J lost 2 bases, with 15 bases between them. The CDR3 totals 16 residues. Germline V gene sequence: CDR1 SGDLS, CDR2 YYNGEE. The CDR3 here is CASSVVPEPGAYEQYF. In DNA, the CDR3 is TGTGCCAGCAGCGTAGTACCGGAACCAGGGGCCTACGAGCAGTACTTC.

The chain is built from TRBV7-8 and TRBJ1-2; 7 bases are shared with TRBD1. This CDR3 contains 14 residues. Germline V lookup: CDR1 SGHVS, CDR2 FQNEAQ. The V and J ends lost 5 bases and 7 bases, in that order; junction bases with no gene match: 10. The CDR3 DNA reads as TGTGCCAGCAGCCTTGTTACAGGGGCGGGTGGCTACACCTTC. Encoded protein: CASSLVTGAGGYTF.

This clonotype was recorded a few times. The CDR3 nucleotides read TGTGCCAGCAGCAAAATGAGCGGGAATCAAGAGACCCAGTACTTC. Translating gives CASSKMSGNQETQYF. The V and J genes are TRBV5-6 and TRBJ2-5; 7 bases align to TRBD2. CDR1 is SGHDT and CDR2 is YYEEEE in the germline V gene. J lost 2 bases, V lost 4 bases, and 8 bases had no gene match. The CDR3 sequence is 15 residues long.

V is TRBV10-3 and J is TRBJ2-1; D remains unclear. V lost 8 bases and J 5 bases, leaving 13 bases between the germline ends. The CDR3 loop spans 13 amino acids. Germline assignment: CDR1 ENHRY and CDR2 SYGVKD. Written as DNA, the CDR3 is TGTGCCATCCGCGATTACGGCGACAATGAGCAGTTCTTC. It is translated as CAIRDYGDNEQFF.

In this sample, this clonotype turned up a few times. The genes are TRBV9 and TRBJ2-1; D is uncertain. Germline V gene sequence: CDR1 SGDLS, CDR2 YYNGEE. V lost 0 bases and J lost 9, with 10 bases in between. The CDR3 is 13 amino acids. The CDR3 region has the DNA TGTGCCAGCAGCGTAGGGGGTGAGCTTGAGCAGTTCTTC. Translation: CASSVGGELEQFF.